This paragraph reports one TCR beta chain. The target antigen is unknown. This CDR3 region has 15 residues. Looked up from germline, CDR1 is SNHLY and CDR2 is FYNNEI. V dropped 5 bases and J dropped 2; count of bases not matched to a gene: 7. Genomic DNA was employed as the template in profiling TCR beta VDJ and CDR3. A single record per CDR3 protein comes from TCRdb applying MiXCR to the reads. Among about 98,000 distinct CDR3 sequences listed, about 66% were seen once. An expansion of CD8+CD57+ cells by flow cytometry had been shown in patients chosen for sequencing. Severe acquired aplastic anemia was present in every patient. The blood sampling took place in patients who had so far received no therapy. The sample comes from a study of CD8+CD57+ T cells in acquired aplastic anemia. About the research overall: The DNA of sorted CD4+ and CD8+ cells averaged approximately 3.3 ug. Study-wide findings and caveats: Patients and controls shared roughly 30 CD8+ CDR3 sequences, which appeared highly expressed in patients and within their immunodominant clones.

The TCR sequence derives from a human donor with aplastic anemia. Material for sequencing was sorted CD4+, CD8+, or CD8+CD57+ T cells (not recorded which) from PBMCs. The gene calls are TRBV2 and TRBJ2-3; 7 bases fit TRBD2. The CDR3: CASSQRLANTDTQYF. CDR3 DNA sequence: TGTGCCAGCAGTCAAAGACTAGCTAACACAGATACGCAGTATTTT.